This T cell receptor (beta chain) was captured in a study of blood T cells in healthy people across ages. About the research overall: Template switching caught about one barcoded beta molecule for each two T cells.

A word on this clonotype: Its matching antigen is unknown.

Study-level findings and limits: Strong correlation existed between TCR beta diversity and naive T cell percentage.

Germline values: CDR1 SNHLY, CDR2 FYNNEI. The CDR3 sequence is 14 residues long. Then a second PCR, running about 7 to 11 cycles, was carried out with a sample-barcoded 5' primer and a J-beta primer mix. All samples yielded 3 million or more CDR3-containing paired-end reads. TCRdb called the 5' RACE reads again in MiXCR, with one record for every CDR3 protein. The repertoire holds 800,000 or so distinct CDR3 sequences, with about 45% as singletons. The rearrangement links TRBV2 to TRBJ2-5; TRBD1 matches at 8 bases. The J call could be wrong; TRBJ2-7 is a better fit for the DNA end. The clonotype comes from a man older than 75 in good health. The sample comprised blood. The DNA for the CDR3 is TGTGCCAGCGAGGGACTCACAGGGGGCTACGAGCAGTACTTC. This gives the protein CASEGLTGGYEQYF.